This T cell receptor (beta chain) was obtained from a study of cytomegalovirus exposure and HLA in healthy donors. Primers included in the PCR were 60 Vbeta and 13 Jbeta primers. Profiled with immunoSEQ multiplex PCR; TCRdb holds only in-frame clones, not every one. The sample has about 150,000 clones; around 75% are singletons. Study findings and constraints: Researchers had no immune exposure information except CMV serostatus available.

A word on this clone: Antigen: not known.

This receptor was obtained from a young woman in good health and CMV-seronegative. Sequencing used PBMCs.

CDR3 sequence (DNA): TGTGCCAGCAGTGAACCTGGGACAGGGGTCGACGAGCAGTACTTC. Encoded protein: CASSEPGTGVDEQYF. The chain combines TRBV6-1 with TRBJ2-7, with 10 bases aligning to TRBD1. The CDR3 is 15 residues long. Trimming took 2 bases from V and 5 from J; bases not matched to a gene: 6. Germline assignment: CDR1 MNHNS and CDR2 SASEGT.